Sequencing of this T cell receptor (beta chain) was carried out in a study of OX40 agonist ivuxolimab in advanced cancers. Some background on the complete study: Ivuxolimab was a fully human IgG2 agonistic monoclonal antibody targeting the costimulatory receptor OX40 (CD134). Among the roughly 50 dose-escalation patients, about 20 had hepatocellular carcinoma, about 15 melanoma, 9 renal cell carcinoma and 9 head and neck cancer. Patients were allowed to have had prior anti-PD-1, anti-PD-L1 or anti-CTLA-4 therapy, and around 37% of the dose-escalation patients had previously received checkpoint inhibitors. The paper reports the monotherapy dose-escalation portion (N of about 50 patients) of the phase I ivuxolimab trial. In the dose-escalation cohort, 70% to 90% of patients were male, and the mean age was 60 years with a range of about 20 to 80. Intravenous ivuxolimab was administered to patients every 2 weeks at six dose levels: 0.01, 0.1, 0.3, 1.5, 3 and 10 mg/kg. Peripheral TCRbeta sequencing aimed to test whether ivuxolimab altered TCR sequence diversity and caused clonal T-cell expansion. Partial responses occurred in three dose-escalation patients: two with cutaneous melanoma and one with hepatocellular carcinoma. Overall study results and their limits: Clonal expansion of both CD4+ and CD8+ blood T cells was observed from baseline to week 6 at doses 0.1 to 3.0 mg/kg. Low levels of normalized T-cell clonal expansion were also shown by some nonresponding patients. In partial responders in the 0.1-3.0 mg/kg groups, normalized peripheral clonal expansion was found to be among the lowest, especially among CD8+ T cells. After ivuxolimab, expanded clones were on average more numerous among CD8+ T cells than among CD4+ T cells. The antigen specificity of the peripheral T cells that underwent clonal expansion was not determined.

To sequence the TCRbeta CDR3 region, genomic DNA was isolated from the sorted cells. TCRbeta CDR3 regions were sequenced using the immunoSEQ Assay. As stored in TCRdb, this immuneACCESS dataset retains in-frame rearrangements with V and J assigned. A fraction of the clones does not appear; measured against another copy, unresolved V genes explain less than half of the discrepancy, and the remainder lacks a known reason. The sample table shows 65,000 to 80,000 clones, and 80% to 95% are seen once. Of the sample, 2% to 2.5% is held by the ten largest clones. CDR1 and CDR2 (SEHNR, FQNEAQ) derive from the germline V gene (reference sequence). The CDR3 runs 14 residues from the cysteine to the phenylalanine. Only the CDR3 DNA is retained, 42 bases long and in frame from the first base. Trimming costs V 0 bases and J 10 bases, and their ends lie 13 bases apart. Patients with a history of autoimmune disease or receiving systemic immunosuppression were excluded from the trial. In every dose cohort, peripheral blood was drawn for TCR sequencing at baseline, cycle 4 day 1, and cycle 7 day 1. The samples were taken from a phase I, first-in-human, multicenter, open-label dose-escalation trial of ivuxolimab. Adults with locally advanced or metastatic head and neck squamous cell, hepatocellular, melanoma or renal cell carcinoma were enrolled in the trial. Before TCR sequencing, CD4+ T cells and CD8+ T cells were sorted from peripheral blood as separate populations.

As concerns this clone: Its antigen is not yet known. No base qualities exist here, and no much larger clone lies one base off it.

The material was CD4+ or CD8+ T cells sorted from blood, obtained in a trial of the OX40 agonist ivuxolimab. The chain couples TRBV7-9 to TRBJ2-1, with the D gene call left open. The clonotype was recovered from an adult with an advanced solid tumor such as melanoma, head and neck, liver or kidney cancer. CDR3 region: CASSLAPAAVEQFF. The base sequence is TGTGCCAGCAGCTTAGCCCCCGCGGCAGTCGAGCAGTTCTTC.